This TCR beta chain was documented in a study of a mutant IDH1 vaccine in newly diagnosed glioma. Study-wide background: Eight vaccinations reached patients in weeks 1, 3, 5, 7, 11, 15, 19 and 23. It was radiotherapy, temozolomide, or both that patients received previously, with most receiving both.

Worth noting for this clone: The antigen is unknown.

TCRdb's table, derived via immunoSEQ multiplex PCR, lists solely in-frame clones and lacks some. The table includes tens of thousands of clones, 90% detected once. Study-level findings and limits: Detectable vaccine-induced immune responses arose in 93.3% of patients.

Time point described: week 11, during vaccination. Mutant IDH1 20-mer peptide, at 300 ug, made up each vaccine dose, with topical imiquimod. The source material was PBMCs, sampled from a glioma patient whose treatment included an IDH1 peptide vaccine. The TCR originated in a man between 18 and 35 years old with glioma.

CDR3 protein: CASRGQGDFYGYTF. DNA of the CDR3: TGTGCCAGCAGGGGACAGGGGGACTTCTATGGCTACACCTTC. This chain uses TRBV27 with TRBJ1-2, with 11 bases aligning to TRBD1. In germline, CDR1 is MNHEY, CDR2 SMNVEV (reference sequence). V lost 6 bases and J lost 4; bases outside the gene matches: 4. There are 14 residues in the CDR3.